Sequencing of this T cell receptor (beta chain) was carried out in a study of CD8 T cells in ankylosing spondylitis. Notes on the study in general: Some of these motif variants have turned up before, in reports on reactive arthritis synovial fluid and blood. Clones linked to disease, bearing a CD8+ phenotype, were relatively rare in peripheral blood. Apparently characteristic of ankylosing spondylitis blood was a TCR beta motif (roughly eight highly homologous variants). Reports say disease-linked clones showed up significantly more in matched ankylosing spondylitis synovial fluid.

This clonotype was seen more than once but under ten times. The antigen is unknown. A junction end diverges from the germline sequence, so it may reflect a read error. Generation of TCR beta libraries employed quantitative 5'-RACE incorporating molecular barcodes. MiXCR, applied by TCRdb to the 5' RACE reads, yields one record per CDR3 protein. The table shows around 490,000 distinct CDR3 sequences, with about 5% occurring only once. CDR3 length: 16 amino acids. The germline gives CDR1 KGHSH, CDR2 LQKENI. The J gene is TRBJ2-7, the V gene TRBV18; 11 nucleotides match TRBD1. Material: blood, either unsorted or a sorted T cell fraction (not recorded which). The clonotype originates from a male donor with ankylosing spondylitis. In DNA form, the CDR3 reads TGTGCCAGCTCGCCACAACCAGGACAGGGGGCCAACGAGCAGTACTTC. The encoded protein is CASSPQPGQGANEQYF.